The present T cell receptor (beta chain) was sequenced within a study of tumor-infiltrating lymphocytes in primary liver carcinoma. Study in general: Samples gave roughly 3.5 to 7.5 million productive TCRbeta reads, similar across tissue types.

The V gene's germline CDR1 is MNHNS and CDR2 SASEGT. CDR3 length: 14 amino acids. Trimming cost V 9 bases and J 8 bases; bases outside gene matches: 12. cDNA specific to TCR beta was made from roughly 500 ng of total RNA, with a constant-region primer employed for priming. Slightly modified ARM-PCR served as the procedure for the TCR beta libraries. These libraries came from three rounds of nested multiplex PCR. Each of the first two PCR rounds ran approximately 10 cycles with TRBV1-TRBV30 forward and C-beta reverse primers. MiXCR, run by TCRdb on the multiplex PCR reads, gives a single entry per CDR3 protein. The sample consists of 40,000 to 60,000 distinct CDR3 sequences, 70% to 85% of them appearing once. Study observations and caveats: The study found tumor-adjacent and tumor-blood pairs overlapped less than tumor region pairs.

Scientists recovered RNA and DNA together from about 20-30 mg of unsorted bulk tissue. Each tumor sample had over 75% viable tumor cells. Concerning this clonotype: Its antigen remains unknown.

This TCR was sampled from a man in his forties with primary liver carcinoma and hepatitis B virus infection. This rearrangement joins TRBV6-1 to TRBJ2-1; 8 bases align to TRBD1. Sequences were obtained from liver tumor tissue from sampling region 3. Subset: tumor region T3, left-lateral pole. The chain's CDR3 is CASGEWQGAYEQFF. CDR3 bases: TGTGCCAGTGGTGAATGGCAGGGGGCGTATGAGCAGTTCTTC.